This TCR beta chain was sequenced during a study of response to subunit inactivated influenza vaccine. In TCRdb, the RT-PCR reads were re-called with MiXCR into one record per CDR3 protein. This sample carries more than 550,000 distinct CDR3 sequences, roughly 12% of them seen once, and the ten largest clones take roughly 9.6%. The ends were cut back, 0 bases at V and 0 bases at J, with 9 bases in the middle. CDR1 is DFQATT and CDR2 is SNEGSKA in the germline V gene (reference sequence). The CDR3 has 14 amino acids. The same sample was also studied in work on T cells expressing NK-cell markers. From that study: What made the TCR beta cDNA was 5'RACE template switching with UMIs. Sorted CD3+CD56-NKG2C+, CD3+CD56+NKG2C- and CD3+CD56+NKG2C+ T cells were the source of the TCR beta repertoires. Of the CD8+ T cells in six donors, roughly 1.0-7.0% belonged to dominant NKG2C+ clonotypes. Where a handful of donors were concerned, these clonotypes also led the CD3+CD56-NKG2C+ fraction. The study left the HCMV specificity of expanded NKG2C+ T cell clones unresolved.

This TCR derives from a man between 50 and 59 years old who received an inactivated influenza vaccine. This chain uses TRBV20-1 with TRBJ2-7; D gene uncertain. Sequencing was performed on PBMCs from blood, taken on the day of vaccination. The CDR3 bases are TGCAGTGCTAGAGATCGGCGGAGCTCCTACGAGCAGTACTTC. It is translated as CSARDRRSSYEQYF.